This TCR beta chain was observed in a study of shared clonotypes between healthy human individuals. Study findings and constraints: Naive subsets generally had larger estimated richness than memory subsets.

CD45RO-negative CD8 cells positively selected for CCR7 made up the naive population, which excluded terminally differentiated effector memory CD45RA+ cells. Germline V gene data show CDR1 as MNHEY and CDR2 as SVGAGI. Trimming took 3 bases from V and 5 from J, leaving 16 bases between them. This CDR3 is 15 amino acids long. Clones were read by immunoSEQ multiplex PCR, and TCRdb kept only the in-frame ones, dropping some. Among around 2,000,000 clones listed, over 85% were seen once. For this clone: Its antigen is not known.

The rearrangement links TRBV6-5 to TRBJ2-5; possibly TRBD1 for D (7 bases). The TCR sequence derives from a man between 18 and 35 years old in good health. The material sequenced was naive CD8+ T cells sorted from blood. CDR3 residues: CASSYGGGGWETQYF. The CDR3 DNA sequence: TGTGCCAGCAGTTATGGAGGGGGCGGGTGGGAGACCCAGTACTTC.